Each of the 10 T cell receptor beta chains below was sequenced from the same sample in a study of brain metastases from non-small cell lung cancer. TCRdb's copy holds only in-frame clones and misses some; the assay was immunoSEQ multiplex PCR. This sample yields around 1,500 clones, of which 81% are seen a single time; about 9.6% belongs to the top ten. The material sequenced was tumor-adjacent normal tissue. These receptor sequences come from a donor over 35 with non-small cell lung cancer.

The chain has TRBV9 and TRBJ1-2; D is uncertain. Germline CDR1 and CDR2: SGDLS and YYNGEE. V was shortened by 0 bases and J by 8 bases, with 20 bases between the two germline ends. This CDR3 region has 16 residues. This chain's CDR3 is CASSVERAGTVEGYTF. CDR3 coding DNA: TGTGCCAGCAGCGTAGAAAGGGCAGGCACTGTAGAAGGCTACACCTTC.

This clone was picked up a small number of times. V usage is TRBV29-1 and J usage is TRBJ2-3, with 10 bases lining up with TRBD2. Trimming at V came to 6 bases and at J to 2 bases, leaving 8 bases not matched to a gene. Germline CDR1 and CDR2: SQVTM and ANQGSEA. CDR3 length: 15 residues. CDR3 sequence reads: CSVAGLAEYTDTQYF. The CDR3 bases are TGCAGCGTAGCAGGACTAGCGGAGTACACAGATACGCAGTATTTT.

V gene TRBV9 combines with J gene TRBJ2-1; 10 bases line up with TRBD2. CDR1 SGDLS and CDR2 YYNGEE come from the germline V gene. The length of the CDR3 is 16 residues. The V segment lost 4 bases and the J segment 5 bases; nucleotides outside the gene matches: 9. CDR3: CASSYQLAGRNNEQFF. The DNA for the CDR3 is TGTGCCAGCAGCTACCAACTAGCGGGAAGGAACAATGAGCAGTTCTTC.

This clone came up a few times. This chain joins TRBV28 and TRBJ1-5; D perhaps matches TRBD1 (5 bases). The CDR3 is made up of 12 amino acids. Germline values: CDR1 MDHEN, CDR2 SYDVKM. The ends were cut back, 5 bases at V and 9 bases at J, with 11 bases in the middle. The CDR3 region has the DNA TGTGCCAGCAGTGGCCTTAGGGGGCCCCAGCATTTT. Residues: CASSGLRGPQHF.

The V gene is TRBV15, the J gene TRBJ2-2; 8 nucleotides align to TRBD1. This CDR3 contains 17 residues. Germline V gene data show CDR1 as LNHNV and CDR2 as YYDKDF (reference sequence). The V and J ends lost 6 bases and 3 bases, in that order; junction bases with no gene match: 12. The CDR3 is CATRSEGQARDTGELFF. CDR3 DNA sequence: TGTGCCACCAGGTCTGAGGGACAGGCTCGTGACACCGGGGAGCTGTTTTTT. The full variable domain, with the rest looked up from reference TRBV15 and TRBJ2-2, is DAMVIQNPRYQVTQFGKPVTLSCSQTLNHNVMYWYQQKSSQAPKLLFHYYDKDFNNEADTPDNFQSRRPNTSFCFLDIRSPGLGDTAMYLCATRSEGQARDTGELFFGEGSRLTVL.

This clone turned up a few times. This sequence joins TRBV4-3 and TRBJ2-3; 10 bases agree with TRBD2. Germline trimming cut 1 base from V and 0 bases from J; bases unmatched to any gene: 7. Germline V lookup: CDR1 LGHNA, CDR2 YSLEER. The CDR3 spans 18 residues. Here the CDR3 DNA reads TGCGCCAGCAGCCAAGGTCTAGCGGGAGTCCCTAGCACAGATACGCAGTATTTT. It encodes CASSQGLAGVPSTDTQYF.

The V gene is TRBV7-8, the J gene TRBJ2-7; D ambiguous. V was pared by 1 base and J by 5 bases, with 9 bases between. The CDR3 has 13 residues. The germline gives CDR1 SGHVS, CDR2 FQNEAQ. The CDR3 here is CASSLGFENEQYF. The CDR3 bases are TGTGCCAGCAGCTTAGGGTTCGAAAACGAGCAGTACTTC.

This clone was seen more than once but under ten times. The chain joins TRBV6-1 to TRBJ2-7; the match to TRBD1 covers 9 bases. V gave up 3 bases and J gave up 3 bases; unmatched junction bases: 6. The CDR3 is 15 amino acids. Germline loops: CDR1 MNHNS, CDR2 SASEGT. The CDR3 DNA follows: TGTGCCAGCAGTGATTGGGACAGGGAAGGCTACGAGCAGTACTTC. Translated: CASSDWDREGYEQYF.

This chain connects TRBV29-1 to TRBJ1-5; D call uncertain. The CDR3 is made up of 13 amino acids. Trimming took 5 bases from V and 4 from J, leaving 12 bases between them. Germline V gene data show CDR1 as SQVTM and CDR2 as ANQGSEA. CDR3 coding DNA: TGCAGCGTTCTCCAGGCCCCAAATCAGCCCCAGCATTTT. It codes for CSVLQAPNQPQHF.

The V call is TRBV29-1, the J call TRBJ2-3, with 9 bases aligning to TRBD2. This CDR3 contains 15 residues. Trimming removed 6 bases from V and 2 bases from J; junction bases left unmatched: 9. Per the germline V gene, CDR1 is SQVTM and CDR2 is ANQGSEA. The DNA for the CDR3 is TGCAGCGTAGCAAGACTAGCGGAGTACACAGATACGCAGTATTTT. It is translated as CSVARLAEYTDTQYF.